This entry features one TCR beta chain sequence. This sample was taken from a study of T cell clones after liver transplantation. Trimming left V 3 bases short and J 7 bases short, with 20 bases between. The CDR3 runs 16 residues. Germline V CDR1 and CDR2: KGHSH, LQKENI. Sequencing was performed with immunoSEQ multiplex PCR; in TCRdb, only in-frame clones are kept and a portion is missing. The table lists roughly 15,000 clones, 92% of them singletons. Sequencing was performed on CD8+ T cells from blood, taken before liver transplant. This TCR was sampled from a human donor who received a liver transplant. V usage is TRBV18 and J usage is TRBJ2-3; possibly TRBD1 for D (6 bases). In DNA, the CDR3 is TGTGCCAGCTCACCTACGGACAGCCCGGTGCAAAATACGCAGTATTTT. It specifies CASSPTDSPVQNTQYF.